Listed here are 12 T cell receptor beta chains from one sample, sequenced in a study of cytomegalovirus exposure and HLA in healthy donors. PCR employed 60 Vbeta and 13 Jbeta primers. Profiled with immunoSEQ multiplex PCR; TCRdb holds only in-frame clones, not every one. The sample includes roughly 110,000 clones, about 76% of them seen just once. The material sequenced was PBMCs. All receptors derive from a woman in her 40s in good health and CMV-seropositive.

V is TRBV11-3 and J is TRBJ2-1; 9 bases map to TRBD2. This CDR3 is 17 amino acids long. In germline, CDR1 is SGHNT, CDR2 YENEEA. V trimming: 0 bases; J trimming: 2 bases; junction bases outside the gene matches: 5. Here the CDR3 reads CASSLDSLAGPYNEQFF. As DNA, the CDR3 is TGTGCCAGCAGCTTAGATTCCCTAGCGGGGCCCTACAATGAGCAGTTCTTC.

J is TRBJ2-1 and V is TRBV30; TRBD2 matches at 9 bases. This CDR3 has 13 amino acids. Germline V CDR1 and CDR2: GTSNPN, SVGIG (reference sequence). The V and J ends lost 1 base and 13 bases, in that order; junction bases with no gene match: 8. CDR3 bases: TGTGCCTGGAGTGGTTTTGGCGGGGGGGTTCAGTTCTTC. Translating it yields CAWSGFGGGVQFF.

CDR3 amino acids: CASSLALAGVGNEQFF. The CDR3 nucleotides are TGTGCCAGCAGCTTGGCACTAGCGGGGGTCGGTAATGAGCAGTTCTTC. The rearrangement links TRBV5-4 to TRBJ2-1; 11 bases line up with TRBD2. Germline V gene sequence: CDR1 SGHNT, CDR2 YYREEE (reference sequence). Germline trimming cut 0 bases from V and 7 bases from J; bases unmatched to any gene: 6. The CDR3 totals 16 residues.

The chain combines TRBV4-1 with TRBJ1-3; TRBD1 matches at 9 bases. This CDR3 comprises 17 residues. The trim removed 5 bases at V and 10 bases at J, leaving 18 bases unmatched. Germline V gene sequence: CDR1 MGHRA, CDR2 YSYEKL. The CDR3 coding sequence is TGCGCCAGCAGCACACTAAAAGGACAGGGGACCCCATTTACCATATATTTT. Translation gives CASSTLKGQGTPFTIYF.

The chain has TRBV7-9 and TRBJ2-2; D is unclear. There are 16 residues in the CDR3. Looked up from germline, CDR1 is SEHNR and CDR2 is FQNEAQ (reference sequence). Trimming took 7 bases from V and 3 from J, leaving 18 bases between them. The CDR3 DNA is TGTGCCAGCACTCTCGCGGCCCCGCAGTACACCGGGGAGCTGTTTTTT. Amino acids: CASTLAAPQYTGELFF.

The chain carries TRBV6-5 and TRBJ2-5, with 8 bases fitting TRBD2. Unmatched junction bases numbered 5, after V lost 6 bases and J lost 5 bases. The CDR3 is made up of 13 amino acids. CDR1 and CDR2 (germline): MNHEY, SVGAGI. CDR3 nucleotide sequence: TGTGCCAGCAGGACGGGGGGGGATGAGACCCAGTACTTC. Amino acids: CASRTGGDETQYF.

This clone occurred a few times. The rearrangement links TRBV5-1 to TRBJ1-4; D is possibly TRBD1 (5 bases). Germline lookup yields CDR1 SGHRS and CDR2 YFSETQ. The length of the CDR3 is 13 residues. Trimming removed 3 bases at V and 8 bases at J, with 11 bases between. CDR3 region: CASSSTVQEKLFF. In nucleotides, the CDR3 is TGCGCCAGCAGCTCGACAGTACAAGAAAAACTGTTTTTT.

This clone was counted between two and nine times. The gene calls are TRBV29-1 and TRBJ1-2, with 7 positions matching TRBD1. Per germline, CDR1 SQVTM and CDR2 ANQGSEA. Trimming cost V 1 base and J 5 bases; bases outside gene matches: 4. This CDR3 has 13 residues. In nucleotides, the CDR3 is TGCAGCGTTGAAGGTGGGACAGCGTATGGCTACACCTTC. Translated, it gives CSVEGGTAYGYTF.

The chain is built from TRBV10-2 and TRBJ1-1; D call uncertain. The CDR3 runs 14 residues. Germline CDR1 reads WSHSY; CDR2 reads SAAADI. V gave up 6 bases and J gave up 0 bases, with 11 bases separating them. CDR3 protein: CASRKQSMNTEAFF. The CDR3 DNA sequence: TGCGCCAGCAGGAAACAGTCTATGAACACTGAAGCTTTCTTT.

The gene calls are TRBV9 and TRBJ1-1, with TRBD1 matching 7 bases. With 0 bases clipped from V and 10 bases from J, the junction kept 9 bases outside the gene matches. The germline gives CDR1 SGDLS, CDR2 YYNGEE. The CDR3 has 14 residues. The CDR3 region has the DNA TGTGCCAGCAGCGTAGGGGACAGAGCCCCTGGAGCTTTCTTT. Its protein is CASSVGDRAPGAFF.

The V and J genes are TRBV27 and TRBJ1-6; D gene unclear. This CDR3 comprises 17 residues. The V gene lost 6 bases and the J gene lost 10 bases, with 25 bases spanning the gap. CDR1 is MNHEY and CDR2 is SMNVEV in the germline V gene (reference sequence). Written as DNA, the CDR3 is TGTGCCAGCAGCCGAACCCGGGATCTCCCCTTGGGGTCACCCCTCCACTTT. It is translated as CASSRTRDLPLGSPLHF.

The chain combines TRBV2 with TRBJ2-7; TRBD1 might be the D (5 bases). Germline lookup yields CDR1 SNHLY and CDR2 FYNNEI. Trimming cost V 7 bases and J 2 bases, with 15 bases left between them. This CDR3 comprises 14 residues. The CDR3, as DNA: TGTGCCAGCATTCAGGGTATCCCGCCCTACGAGCAGTACTTC. Protein product: CASIQGIPPYEQYF.